This passage covers 14 T cell receptor beta chains from one sample sequenced in a study of blood T cells in healthy people across ages. The authors ran a second PCR of 7 to 11 cycles using a sample-barcoded 5' primer and a J-beta primer mix. From the 5' RACE reads, TCRdb called clonotypes with MiXCR, one entry per CDR3 protein. The table lists around 1.5 million distinct CDR3 sequences, 42% of them singletons, with 7.9% in the top ten. The sample comprised blood. The origin of the receptors is a woman aged 18-35 years in good health.

The V and J genes are TRBV6-4 and TRBJ2-7; either TRBD1 or TRBD2 may supply D (5 bases each). Trimming pared 5 bases from V and 3 bases from J, leaving 20 bases between. The germline gives CDR1 MRHNA, CDR2 SNTAGT. The CDR3 runs to 16 residues. This CDR3 is CASSKRSGPGVYEQYF. The CDR3, as DNA: TGTGCCAGCAGTAAACGGTCGGGGCCCGGGGTCTACGAGCAGTACTTC.

In this sample, this clonotype turned up a few times. The chain is built from TRBV9 and TRBJ2-7, with TRBD2 as a possible D gene (5 bases). The germline V and J ends were trimmed by 2 bases and 3 bases, with 15 bases remaining between them. This CDR3 comprises 15 residues. The V gene's germline CDR1 is SGDLS and CDR2 YYNGEE. The CDR3: CASSVDLNGIYEQYF. The DNA for the CDR3 is TGTGCCAGCAGCGTGGACCTAAACGGGATCTACGAGCAGTACTTC.

The genes are TRBV5-6 and TRBJ2-5; a weak D match, TRBD2 (6 bases). The V gene's germline CDR1 is SGHDT and CDR2 YYEEEE. V was pared by 4 bases and J by 9 bases, with 22 bases between. CDR3 length equals 15 residues. The CDR3 is CASSGRLVEERAQYF. In DNA form, the CDR3 reads TGTGCCAGCAGCGGAAGACTAGTAGAAGAGAGGGCCCAGTACTTC.

Here the CDR3 DNA reads TGTGCCAGCTCTCGTTGGGGGGGCAATGAGCAGTACTTC. It encodes CASSRWGGNEQYF. The V gene is TRBV12-3 or TRBV12-4, the J gene TRBJ2-1; the D gene is possibly TRBD2 (7 bases). The better agreement between TRBJ2-7 and the DNA end casts doubt on the J call. This CDR3 has 13 amino acids.

The chain combines TRBV12-3 or TRBV12-4 with TRBJ1-1; D may be TRBD1 (5 bases). V lost 5 bases and J 5 bases, leaving 15 bases between the germline ends. The CDR3 consists of 14 residues. The CDR3 DNA is TGTGCCAGCAGTCCTGGCGCGTGGGGGACTGAAGCTTTCTTT. It yields the protein CASSPGAWGTEAFF.

This clonotype was detected only a few times. This sequence joins TRBV6-1 and TRBJ1-1, with D unclear. The CDR3 runs to 17 residues. Germline values: CDR1 MNHNS, CDR2 SASEGT. Between the trimmed V and J ends, which lost 6 bases and 5 bases, there was a span of 25 bases. Here the CDR3 reads CASSRQRTGRRVTEAFF. In DNA form, the CDR3 reads TGTGCCAGCAGCCGTCAACGAACGGGCAGGAGGGTAACTGAAGCTTTCTTT.

The chain joins TRBV28 to TRBJ2-1; a weak D match, TRBD2 (6 bases). CDR1 and CDR2 from the germline V gene are MDHEN and SYDVKM. This CDR3 is 14 amino acids long. Trimming removed 5 bases from V and 5 bases from J, with 13 bases in between. CDR3 nucleotides: TGTGCCAGCAGTCAATCCGGGACTCACAATGAGCAGTTCTTC. It is translated as CASSQSGTHNEQFF.

As to this clonotype: At one end the junction does not follow the germline gene, possibly because of a read error. The chain links TRBV7-9 to TRBJ1-2; 7 bases agree with TRBD1. This CDR3 has 14 residues. The germline V gene has CDR1 SEHNR and CDR2 FQNEAQ (reference sequence). The CDR3 reads CASSFATGLYSYTF. CDR3 bases: TGTGCCAGCAGCTTCGCGACAGGGCTCTATAGCTACACCTTC. The full variable domain, completed using reference TRBV7-9 and TRBJ1-2, is DTGVSQNPRHKITKRGQNVTFRCDPISEHNRLYWYRQTLGQGPEFLTYFQNEAQLEKSRLLSDRFSAERPKGSFSTLEIQRTEQGDSAMYLCASSFATGLYSYTFGSGTRLTVV.

This clonotype was seen a few times. The chain uses TRBV6-2 or TRBV6-3 and TRBJ1-2; 7 nucleotides match TRBD1. This CDR3 has 12 residues. V was clipped by 7 bases and J by 4 bases; unmatched bases: 3. The germline V gene encodes CDR1 MNHEY and CDR2 SVGEGT. This chain's CDR3 is CASNDRVYGYTF. CDR3 sequence (DNA): TGTGCCAGCAACGACAGGGTCTATGGCTACACCTTC.

This clonotype has only a few counts. The V call is TRBV6-1, the J call TRBJ1-6, with 7 bases that match TRBD1. Per germline, CDR1 MNHNS and CDR2 SASEGT. The V and J ends lost 2 bases and 5 bases, in that order; junction bases with no gene match: 18. The CDR3 totals 20 residues. CDR3 sequence: CASSELQSRAGGQNNSPLHF. Here the CDR3 DNA reads TGTGCCAGCAGTGAACTGCAATCCCGCGCCGGGGGACAGAATAATTCACCCCTCCACTTT.

This clonotype has a handful of counts. This chain joins TRBV11-2 and TRBJ2-5; 8 bases align to TRBD2. With 4 bases clipped from V and 10 bases from J, the junction kept 8 bases outside the gene matches. Germline lookup yields CDR1 SGHAT and CDR2 FQNNGV. The CDR3 sequence is 13 residues long. The CDR3 DNA reads TGTGCCAGCAGCTCCGTCCGGGGGGGAGACCAGTACTTC. Its protein product is CASSSVRGGDQYF.

This clonotype was picked up a small number of times. The V call is TRBV20-1, the J call TRBJ2-3; tentative D call: TRBD1 (5 bases). The germline V gene encodes CDR1 DFQATT and CDR2 SNEGSKA (reference sequence). The CDR3 extends over 14 amino acids. This CDR3 reads CRVTVESCTDTQYF. The CDR3 DNA reads TGCAGGGTGACAGTGGAGTCCTGCACAGATACGCAGTATTTT.

This clonotype was observed a few times. The chain joins TRBV5-1 to TRBJ2-1; 10 nucleotides align to TRBD2. CDR1 is SGHRS, CDR2 YFSETQ, per germline. Trimming cost V 0 bases and J 10 bases; bases outside gene matches: 13. The CDR3 is 17 residues long. For the CDR3, the DNA is TGCGCCAGCAGCTTGGTCAACCAGCGGGAGGGCCTTCGGGAGCAGTTCTTC. Protein sequence: CASSLVNQREGLREQFF.

The chain recombines TRBV2 with TRBJ2-5, with TRBD2 matching over 10 bases. The germline gives CDR1 SNHLY, CDR2 FYNNEI. The J segment lost 1 base and the V segment lost 8 bases, leaving 13 bases of the junction unmatched. The CDR3 loop spans 17 amino acids. CDR3 amino acids: CASSVGTSAMVQETQYF. CDR3 nucleotides: TGTGCCAGCTCCGTCGGGACTAGCGCAATGGTCCAAGAGACCCAGTACTTC. The full variable domain, completed using reference TRBV2 and TRBJ2-5, is EPEVTQTPSHQVTQMGQEVILRCVPISNHLYFYWYRQILGQKVEFLVSFYNNEISEKSEIFDDQFSVERPDGSNFTLKIRSTKLEDSAMYFCASSVGTSAMVQETQYFGPGTRLLVL.